These 15 T cell receptor beta chains originate from one sample sequenced in a study of blood T cell repertoires in COVID-19. Here immunoSEQ multiplex PCR was the method, and the copy in TCRdb shows in-frame clones only, minus some. In the table there are roughly 100,000 clones, roughly 81% of which are singletons. The sequencing sample was made of peripheral blood. The receptor source for this set is a man in his forties with active or convalescent COVID-19.

This chain links TRBV27 with TRBJ2-7; 7 nucleotides agree with TRBD1. CDR1 is MNHEY, CDR2 SMNVEV, per germline (reference sequence). V lost 8 bases to trimming and J lost 0 bases; unmatched junction nucleotides: 16. The CDR3 spans 17 residues. This CDR3 reads CASGRQGRKYGSYEQYF. The CDR3 coding sequence is TGTGCCAGCGGTCGACAGGGTAGGAAATACGGCTCCTACGAGCAGTACTTC.

This rearrangement joins TRBV7-2 to TRBJ2-7, with TRBD1 matching over 11 bases. V was clipped by 0 bases and J by 2 bases; unmatched bases: 0. The CDR3 totals 15 residues. The germline CDR1 and CDR2 sequences are SGHTA and FQGNSA. The CDR3 is CASSLAGQGAYEQYF. The CDR3 region has the DNA TGTGCCAGCAGCTTAGCGGGACAGGGGGCCTACGAGCAGTACTTC.

The J gene is TRBJ2-1, the V gene TRBV5-1; 10 nucleotides agree with TRBD2. CDR1 and CDR2 from the germline V gene are SGHRS and YFSETQ. The CDR3 contains 16 residues. V was clipped by 4 bases and J by 3 bases; unmatched bases: 7. CDR3 bases: TGCGCCAGCAGCCCGGCTTCTAGCGGGGGCTACAATGAGCAGTTCTTC. Protein sequence: CASSPASSGGYNEQFF.

The rearrangement uses TRBV7-9 and TRBJ2-7; 7 bases line up with TRBD1. The CDR3 is 13 amino acids. Germline CDR1 is SEHNR and CDR2 is FQNEAQ (reference sequence). V dropped 5 bases and J dropped 6; count of bases not matched to a gene: 7. CDR3 sequence (DNA): TGTGCCAGCAGCCCGCGACAGGGATCCGAGCAGTACTTC. The encoded protein is CASSPRQGSEQYF.

This chain joins TRBV3-1 (or the pseudogene TRBV3-2) and TRBJ1-1, with D possibly TRBD1 on 6 matching bases. Trimming removed 1 base from V and 5 bases from J, with 11 bases in between. Germline V lookup: CDR1 LGHDT, CDR2 YNNKEL (reference sequence). This CDR3 has 14 residues. The CDR3 DNA is TGTGCCAGCAGCCAAGGCGGGGGCCCAACTGAAGCTTTCTTT. Amino acids: CASSQGGGPTEAFF.

The CDR3: CASSQVESSEETQYF. For the CDR3, the DNA is TGTGCCAGCAGCCAAGTTGAATCCTCAGAAGAGACCCAGTACTTC. V gene TRBV4-2 combines with J gene TRBJ2-5; D remains unclear. Germline V gene data show CDR1 as LGHNA and CDR2 as YNFKEQ. Trimming pared 1 base from V and 3 bases from J, leaving 12 bases between. The CDR3 is 15 residues long.

This chain links TRBV6-5 with TRBJ1-1, with D perhaps matching TRBD1 (6 bases). Germline values: CDR1 MNHEY, CDR2 SVGAGI. The CDR3 consists of 14 residues. V gave up 3 bases and J gave up 2 bases, with 10 bases separating them. The CDR3 nucleotides are TGTGCCAGCAGTTATAAAGGGACAAACACTGAAGCTTTCTTT. Translation: CASSYKGTNTEAFF.

The chain combines TRBV6-5 with TRBJ2-2; a weak D match, TRBD1 (5 bases). Germline V gene data show CDR1 as MNHEY and CDR2 as SVGAGI. Trimming removed 8 bases from V and 9 bases from J, with 22 bases in between. The CDR3 covers 15 residues. In DNA, the CDR3 is TGTGCCAGCCACCTCGGGCAGGTGGACATCTGGGAGCTGTTTTTT. It translates to CASHLGQVDIWELFF.

This chain joins TRBV18 and TRBJ2-1, with TRBD1 matching over 10 bases. CDR1 and CDR2 from the germline V gene are KGHSH and LQKENI. The CDR3 is 22 amino acids. After removal of 6 bases from V and 0 bases from J, the junction contained 23 bases not matched to a gene. CDR3 loop: CASSPGTGAFSFFGGSYNEQFF. The CDR3 DNA reads TGTGCCAGCTCGCCCGGGACAGGGGCTTTCTCATTCTTCGGAGGCTCCTACAATGAGCAGTTCTTC.

V usage is TRBV5-1 and J usage is TRBJ1-1; 11 bases match TRBD1. Per the germline V gene, CDR1 is SGHRS and CDR2 is YFSETQ. V was pared by 3 bases and J by 9 bases, with 10 bases of the junction left unmatched. The CDR3 totals 15 residues. CDR3 amino acids: CASSSTGTGGGKAFF. CDR3 bases: TGCGCCAGCAGCTCCACCGGGACAGGGGGTGGCAAAGCTTTCTTT.

As to this clone: Other DNA variants within this sample encode the same CDR3. The chain uses TRBV4-1 and TRBJ1-6; D may be TRBD1 (5 bases). CDR1 MGHRA and CDR2 YSYEKL come from the germline V gene. V was pared by 0 bases and J by 9 bases, with 6 bases between. The CDR3 is made up of 13 amino acids. This CDR3 is CASSQEGGSPLHF. The DNA for the CDR3 is TGCGCCAGCAGCCAAGAGGGGGGTTCACCCCTCCACTTT.

CDR3 amino acids: CASTYRGGGDYEQYF. In DNA form, the CDR3 reads TGTGCCAGCACCTACCGGGGGGGCGGGGACTACGAGCAGTACTTC. The genes are TRBV6-5 and TRBJ2-7; TRBD2 aligns across 8 bases. Trimming removed 7 bases from V and 3 bases from J; junction bases left unmatched: 11. Germline CDR1 MNHEY, CDR2 SVGAGI. The CDR3 covers 15 residues.

The chain is built from TRBV5-4 and TRBJ2-1, with 13 bases lining up with TRBD2. The CDR3 extends over 16 amino acids. Trimming at V came to 0 bases and at J to 3 bases, leaving 0 bases not matched to a gene. CDR1 is SGHNT, CDR2 YYREEE, per germline (reference sequence). CDR3 coding DNA: TGTGCCAGCAGCTTGGGACTAGCGGGGGGCTACAATGAGCAGTTCTTC. As protein: CASSLGLAGGYNEQFF.

V and J are TRBV19 and TRBJ1-3; no clear D. Germline CDR1 and CDR2: LNHDA and SQIVND (reference sequence). Trimming took off 7 bases at V and 0 bases at J, with 16 bases between the two ends. The CDR3 runs 16 residues. DNA for the CDR3: TGTGCCAGTACCCCCTCAGGCCCGATCTCTGGAAACACCATATATTTT. Protein: CASTPSGPISGNTIYF.

The chain joins TRBV19 to TRBJ1-5; 9 positions match TRBD1. CDR1 is LNHDA, CDR2 SQIVND, per germline (reference sequence). Losses at the gene ends were 4 bases for V and 4 bases for J; bases not matched to a gene: 11. The CDR3 length is 17 residues. The CDR3 region is CASSTGTGSLGNQPQHF. In nucleotides, the CDR3 is TGTGCCAGTAGTACCGGGACAGGGTCTTTGGGAAATCAGCCCCAGCATTTT.